The 29 T cell receptor beta chains below were found in one sample sequenced in a study of regulatory T cells in long-lasting Graves disease. The authors built TCR beta libraries using iRepertoire HTBI primers and Arm-PCR of CDR3 regions. TCRdb ran MiXCR on the multiplex PCR reads and lists one entry per CDR3 protein. The repertoire holds 500,000 to 800,000 distinct CDR3 sequences, with 30% as singletons. Time point of the sample: persistent/refractory GD, antithyroid drugs over 5 years with positive TRAb. Scientists built the TCR library using RNA that was extracted from PBMCs. Sequencing used peripheral blood mononuclear cells (PBMCs), obtained when the disease was refractory, from a patient treated with antithyroid drugs. The receptors come from a female donor with Graves disease.

This clonotype has at least ten counts. The chain recombines TRBV6-1 with TRBJ1-1; TRBD1 matches 7 bases. CDR3 size: 15 residues. Losses at the gene ends were 6 bases for V and 6 bases for J; bases not matched to a gene: 13. Germline CDR1 is MNHNS and CDR2 is SASEGT. The CDR3 DNA is TGTGCCAGCAGACCCCGACAGGGAATGATCTCTGAAGCTTTCTTT. The encoded protein is CASRPRQGMISEAFF.

This clonotype was observed many times. The J gene is TRBJ1-2, the V gene TRBV25-1; D possibly corresponds to TRBD1 (5 bases). Germline V CDR1 and CDR2: MGHDK, SYGVNS. V was clipped by 2 bases and J by 4 bases, with 17 bases between them. The CDR3 consists of 16 residues. The CDR3 DNA follows: TGTGCCAGCAGTGAAGGGGGAGGGTTCCAGCGCTATGGCTACACCTTC. Translation: CASSEGGGFQRYGYTF.

This clonotype was picked up one time. The chain recombines TRBV11-1 with TRBJ2-7, with D perhaps matching TRBD2 (5 bases). Trimming left V 5 bases short and J 0 bases short, with 14 bases between. Germline CDR1 is SGHAT and CDR2 is FQDESV (reference sequence). This CDR3 region has 15 residues. DNA of the CDR3: TGTGCCAGCAGCCCTCGGGTAGCGTTCTCCTACGAGCAGTACTTC. Encoded protein: CASSPRVAFSYEQYF.

In this sample, this clonotype turned up a few times. The chain couples TRBV7-9 to TRBJ2-5; the match to TRBD1 covers 7 bases. The V gene's germline CDR1 is SEHNR and CDR2 FQNEAQ (reference sequence). This CDR3 region has 14 residues. V was pared by 5 bases and J by 4 bases, with 7 bases of the junction left unmatched. The CDR3: CASSLTGRPETQYF. CDR3 nucleotides: TGTGCCAGCAGCCTGACAGGGCGCCCAGAGACCCAGTACTTC.

This clonotype was recorded a few times. V is TRBV6-1 and J is TRBJ1-1, with unresolved D. Trimming pared 7 bases from V and 0 bases from J, leaving 15 bases between. CDR3 length equals 15 residues. Germline-derived CDR1 and CDR2 are MNHNS and SASEGT. The CDR3 sequence: CASNPTGAMNTEAFF. Here the CDR3 DNA reads TGTGCCAGCAACCCAACGGGTGCCATGAACACTGAAGCTTTCTTT.

This rearrangement joins TRBV3-1 to TRBJ1-2; D uncertain. Trimming pared 5 bases from V and 4 bases from J, leaving 11 bases between. Germline V gene lookup returns CDR1 LGHDT and CDR2 YNNKEL (reference sequence). This CDR3 region has 13 residues. The CDR3 DNA reads as TGTGCCAGCAGCATCAGGTCCTCCTATGGCTACACCTTC. Its protein is CASSIRSSYGYTF.

The rearrangement joins TRBV7-9 to TRBJ1-5; maybe TRBD1 (5 bases). The V gene lost 4 bases and the J gene lost 0 bases, with 16 bases spanning the gap. The length of the CDR3 is 17 residues. From germline, CDR1 is SEHNR and CDR2 FQNEAQ (reference sequence). The DNA of the CDR3 is TGTGCCAGCAGCTCTATGACAGCATCCTATAGCAATCAGCCCCAGCATTTT. Its protein product is CASSSMTASYSNQPQHF. The full variable domain, completed using reference TRBV7-9 and TRBJ1-5, is DTGVSQNPRHKITKRGQNVTFRCDPISEHNRLYWYRQTLGQGPEFLTYFQNEAQLEKSRLLSDRFSAERPKGSFSTLEIQRTEQGDSAMYLCASSSMTASYSNQPQHFGDGTRLSIL.

This clonotype was detected many times. The rearrangement uses TRBV27 and TRBJ2-5, with 7 bases aligning to TRBD2. This CDR3 has 18 residues. J was trimmed by 7 bases and V by 5 bases; bases with no gene match: 22. Germline assignment: CDR1 MNHEY and CDR2 SMNVEV (reference sequence). CDR3 bases: TGTGCCAGCAGTACCACGGGCGGGAGCGGGACGGAACAATGGACCCAGTACTTC. This codes for CASSTTGGSGTEQWTQYF.

The genes are TRBV6-2 or TRBV6-3 and TRBJ1-1, with D tentatively TRBD1 (5 bases). Trimming took 7 bases from V and 6 from J, leaving 15 bases between them. This CDR3 is 13 amino acids long. CDR1 and CDR2 from the germline V gene are MNHEY and SVGEGT. The CDR3 DNA is TGTGCCAGCACCTACTCGGGGGGATCTGAAGCTTTCTTT. It encodes CASTYSGGSEAFF.

V usage is TRBV6-1 and J usage is TRBJ2-7, with TRBD1 as a possible D gene (6 bases). Trimming shortened V by 5 bases and J by 6 bases, and 20 bases separated the two germline ends. Germline values: CDR1 MNHNS, CDR2 SASEGT. CDR3 length: 15 amino acids. This CDR3 is CASSRNRDISGEQYF. The CDR3 DNA sequence: TGTGCCAGCAGTCGAAACCGGGACATATCCGGCGAGCAGTACTTC.

The chain joins TRBV12-5 to TRBJ1-2; D uncertain. The CDR3 is 13 amino acids. Trimming left V 1 base short and J 8 bases short, with 11 bases between. Germline V CDR1 and CDR2: LGHNT, FRNRAP. CDR3 in DNA: TGTGCTAGTGGTTTGGGTGGGGAGCGAGGCTACACCTTC. Translating it yields CASGLGGERGYTF.

V is TRBV2 and J is TRBJ1-1; D perhaps matches TRBD1 (5 bases). Germline CDR1 reads SNHLY; CDR2 reads FYNNEI. V lost 11 bases to trimming and J lost 4 bases, with 14 bases between them. The CDR3 consists of 12 residues. CDR3 loop: CAGGELVTEAFF. CDR3 DNA: TGTGCCGGAGGGGAGCTGGTCACTGAAGCTTTCTTT.

The chain uses TRBV6-2 or TRBV6-3 and TRBJ1-2; TRBD1 might be the D (5 bases). The CDR3 length is 14 residues. V was shortened by 0 bases and J by 8 bases, with 13 bases between the two germline ends. In germline, CDR1 is MNHEY, CDR2 SVGEGT. CDR3 sequence (DNA): TGTGCCAGCAGTTACTCAGGGATAAGGGGAGGCTACACCTTC. Translation: CASSYSGIRGGYTF.

This chain joins TRBV19 and TRBJ1-5; a possible D gene is TRBD1 (5 bases). Germline V gene data show CDR1 as LNHDA and CDR2 as SQIVND (reference sequence). V was cut by 4 bases and J by 3 bases, with 13 bases left in between. The CDR3 length is 15 residues. CDR3 sequence: CASSSSKGINQPQHF. CDR3 nucleotide sequence: TGTGCCAGTAGTAGCTCAAAGGGGATCAATCAGCCCCAGCATTTT. The complete variable domain, with remaining parts taken from reference TRBV19 and TRBJ1-5, reads DGGITQSPKYLFRKEGQNVTLSCEQNLNHDAMYWYRQDPGQGLRLIYYSQIVNDFQKGDIAEGYSVSREKKESFPLTVTSAQKNPTAFYLCASSSSKGINQPQHFGDGTRLSIL.

The chain recombines TRBV10-3 with TRBJ1-1; D is undetermined. The CDR3 sequence is 14 residues long. CDR1 is ENHRY and CDR2 is SYGVKD in the germline V gene. The V gene lost 0 bases and the J gene lost 3 bases, with 8 bases spanning the gap. The CDR3 sequence: CAISESPGYTEAFF. Here the CDR3 DNA reads TGTGCCATCAGTGAGTCCCCGGGATACACTGAAGCTTTCTTT.

The table lists this clonotype with many counts. This rearrangement joins TRBV5-5 to TRBJ1-1; no firm D call. The CDR3 is 14 residues long. The V gene lost 6 bases and the J gene lost 5 bases, with 17 bases spanning the gap. The germline gives CDR1 SGHKS, CDR2 YYEKEE (reference sequence). The CDR3 nucleotides read TGTGCCAGCATCCCCCGGCTGGAAGCGACTGAAGCTTTCTTT. Protein product: CASIPRLEATEAFF.

The chain recombines TRBV6-5 with TRBJ1-2; 9 bases line up with TRBD1. The CDR3 sequence is 16 residues long. V shed 0 bases and J 8 bases; nucleotides not matched to a gene: 10. Looked up from germline, CDR1 is MNHEY and CDR2 is SVGAGI. The CDR3 protein is CASSYSSPGTGPGYTF. DNA of the CDR3: TGTGCCAGCAGTTACTCTAGCCCCGGGACAGGGCCGGGCTACACCTTC.

This clonotype turned up a few times. The CDR3 DNA reads TGTGCCAGCAGCTTAGGTCTGGGCCATGGCTACACCTTC. Translated: CASSLGLGHGYTF. The chain carries TRBV11-2 and TRBJ1-2, with D uncertain. CDR1 SGHAT and CDR2 FQNNGV come from the germline V gene. The V and J ends lost 1 base and 6 bases respectively, with 9 bases between them. CDR3 length equals 13 residues.

In its sample, this clonotype was seen a few times. The rearrangement joins TRBV12-3 or TRBV12-4 to TRBJ2-7; the D is unclear. CDR3 size: 17 residues. With 0 bases removed from V and 6 bases from J, the gap between germline ends came to 21 bases. The chain's CDR3 is CASSLASLPRTPSEQYF. The CDR3 region has the DNA TGTGCCAGCAGTTTAGCTAGCCTGCCTAGGACCCCATCCGAGCAGTACTTC.

Remarks on this clonotype: Since no conserved phenylalanine or tryptophan closes the CDR3, a read error is the likely cause. This chain links TRBV11-2 with TRBJ2-5; possible D gene TRBD2, 5 bases. Germline assignment: CDR1 SGHAT and CDR2 FQNNGV. Trimming took off 0 bases at V and 5 bases at J, with 16 bases between the two ends. This CDR3 comprises 16 residues. The CDR3 DNA reads as TGTGCCAGCAGCTTAGATCGGGGTGGCCCCAGTGAGACCCAGTACTAC. Protein: CASSLDRGGPSETQYY.

The chain employs TRBV20-1 and TRBJ1-1, with 11 nucleotides matching TRBD1. The CDR3 runs to 16 residues. Per germline, CDR1 DFQATT and CDR2 SNEGSKA (reference sequence). With V trimmed by 0 bases and J by 13 bases, 16 bases remained unmatched. Here the CDR3 reads CSAREGWTGGAETGFF. The CDR3 DNA is TGCAGTGCTAGAGAGGGGTGGACAGGGGGCGCGGAGACGGGTTTCTTT.

This clonotype has only a few counts. The genes are TRBV20-1 and TRBJ1-1; 8 bases are shared with TRBD1. This CDR3 is 14 amino acids long. CDR1 and CDR2 from the germline V gene are DFQATT and SNEGSKA (reference sequence). The J segment lost 1 base and the V segment lost 5 bases, leaving 6 bases of the junction unmatched. The CDR3 is CSAGRTGWNTEAFF. Here the CDR3 DNA reads TGCAGTGCTGGAAGGACAGGGTGGAACACTGAAGCTTTCTTT.

This clonotype has at least ten counts. V usage is TRBV28 and J usage is TRBJ1-5, with D uncertain. CDR3 length: 12 amino acids. Per germline, CDR1 MDHEN and CDR2 SYDVKM. The ends were cut back, 6 bases at V and 7 bases at J, with 10 bases in the middle. The CDR3, as DNA: TGTGCCAGCAGCTCCCCTGGGCAGCCCCAGCATTTT. Its protein product is CASSSPGQPQHF.

This clonotype was seen many times. J is TRBJ2-5 and V is TRBV2; 9 bases are a match to TRBD2. The CDR3 is 15 amino acids. Germline lookup yields CDR1 SNHLY and CDR2 FYNNEI. The ends lost 4 bases at V and 5 bases at J; junction bases unmatched: 8. The CDR3 DNA is TGTGCCAGCAGTGGTCGGGGACTAGCTGGTGAGACCCAGTACTTC. Its translation is CASSGRGLAGETQYF.

The chain joins TRBV5-6 to TRBJ1-5; no firm D call. CDR1 is SGHDT and CDR2 is YYEEEE in the germline V gene. V lost 0 bases to trimming and J lost 6 bases, with 10 bases between them. The CDR3 is made up of 14 amino acids. The CDR3, as DNA: TGTGCCAGCAGCTTGGGTGGTCGGATTCAGCCCCAGCATTTT. It specifies CASSLGGRIQPQHF.

The V call is TRBV29-1, the J call TRBJ2-5; TRBD1 or TRBD2 may be the D gene (5 bases each). Trimming took off 5 bases at V and 5 bases at J, with 15 bases between the two ends. CDR1 and CDR2 from the germline V gene are SQVTM and ANQGSEA. The CDR3 covers 13 residues. This CDR3 is CSVLGPGLETQYF. The CDR3 DNA sequence: TGCAGCGTTTTGGGACCCGGTCTGGAGACCCAGTACTTC.

This clonotype was counted once. The V and J genes are TRBV6-1 and TRBJ1-1; D is ambiguous. The CDR3 totals 13 residues. Germline loops: CDR1 MNHNS, CDR2 SASEGT. The V gene lost 8 bases and the J gene lost 2 bases, with 12 bases spanning the gap. The CDR3 DNA follows: TGTGCCAGCCAACAACGGCTCAACACTGAAGCTTTCTTT. This encodes CASQQRLNTEAFF.

This clonotype was seen a few times. The chain carries TRBV15 and TRBJ1-2; D perhaps matches TRBD1 (5 bases). Germline V gives CDR1 LNHNV, CDR2 YYDKDF (reference sequence). Trimming removed 5 bases from V and 2 bases from J, with 12 bases in between. This CDR3 region has 14 residues. The CDR3 reads CATSGGRQNYGYTF. DNA for the CDR3: TGTGCCACCAGCGGGGGACGGCAGAACTATGGCTACACCTTC.

The rearrangement links TRBV6-1 to TRBJ1-1; D possibly corresponds to TRBD1 (6 bases). CDR1 MNHNS and CDR2 SASEGT come from the germline V gene. The germline V and J ends were trimmed by 6 bases and 1 base, with 27 bases remaining between them. This CDR3 comprises 19 residues. The CDR3, as DNA: TGTGCCAGCAGGGGCTCCCTCCCATTTGTGGCAGGGGAGAACACTGAAGCTTTCTTT. Translating it yields CASRGSLPFVAGENTEAFF.